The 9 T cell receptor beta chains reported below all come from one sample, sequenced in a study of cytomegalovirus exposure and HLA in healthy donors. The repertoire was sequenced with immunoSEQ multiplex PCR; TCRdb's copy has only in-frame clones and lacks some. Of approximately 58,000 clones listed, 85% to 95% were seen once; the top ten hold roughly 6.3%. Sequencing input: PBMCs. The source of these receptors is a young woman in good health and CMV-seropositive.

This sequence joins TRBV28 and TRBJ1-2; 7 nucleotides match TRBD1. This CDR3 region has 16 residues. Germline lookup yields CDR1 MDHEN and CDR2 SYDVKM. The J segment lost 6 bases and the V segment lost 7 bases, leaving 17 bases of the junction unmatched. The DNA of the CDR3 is TGTGCCAGCACCTTATCCTCACTGACAGGGTATAATGGCTACACCTTC. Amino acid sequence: CASTLSSLTGYNGYTF.

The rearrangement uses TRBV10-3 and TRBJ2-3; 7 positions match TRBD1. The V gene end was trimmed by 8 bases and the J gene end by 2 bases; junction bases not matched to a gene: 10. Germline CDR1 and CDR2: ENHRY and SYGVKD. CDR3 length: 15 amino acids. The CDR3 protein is CAIQVGTAITDTQYF. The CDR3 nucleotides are TGTGCCATCCAGGTAGGGACAGCGATCACAGATACGCAGTATTTT.

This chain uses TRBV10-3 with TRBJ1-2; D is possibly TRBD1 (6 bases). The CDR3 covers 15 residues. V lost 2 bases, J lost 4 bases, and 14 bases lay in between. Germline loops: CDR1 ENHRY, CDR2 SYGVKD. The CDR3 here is CAISETKSGAYGYTF. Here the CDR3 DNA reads TGTGCCATCAGTGAGACTAAGTCAGGGGCCTATGGCTACACCTTC.

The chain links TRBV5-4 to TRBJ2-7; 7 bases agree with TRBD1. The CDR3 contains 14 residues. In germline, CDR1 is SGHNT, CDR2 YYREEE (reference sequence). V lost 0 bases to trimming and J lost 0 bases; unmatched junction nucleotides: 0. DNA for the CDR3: TGTGCCAGCAGCTTGGACAGGGGCTCCTACGAGCAGTACTTC. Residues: CASSLDRGSYEQYF.

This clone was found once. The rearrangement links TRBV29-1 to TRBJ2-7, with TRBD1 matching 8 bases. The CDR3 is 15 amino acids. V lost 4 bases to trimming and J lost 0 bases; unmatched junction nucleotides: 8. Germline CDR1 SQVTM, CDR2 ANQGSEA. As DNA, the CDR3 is TGCAGCGTTGGGCCAGGGGGCAGGGCCTCCTACGAGCAGTACTTC. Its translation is CSVGPGGRASYEQYF.

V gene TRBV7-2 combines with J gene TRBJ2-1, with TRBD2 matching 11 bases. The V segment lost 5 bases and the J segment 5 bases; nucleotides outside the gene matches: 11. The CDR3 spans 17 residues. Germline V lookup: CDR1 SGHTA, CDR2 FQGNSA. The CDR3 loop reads CASSTTPPSGGNNEQFF. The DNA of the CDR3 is TGTGCCAGCAGCACCACCCCCCCTAGCGGGGGGAACAATGAGCAGTTCTTC.

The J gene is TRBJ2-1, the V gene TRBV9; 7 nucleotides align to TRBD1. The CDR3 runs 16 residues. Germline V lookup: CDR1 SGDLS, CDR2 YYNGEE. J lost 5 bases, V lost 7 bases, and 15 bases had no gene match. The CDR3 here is CASGATGSSPDNEQFF. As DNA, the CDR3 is TGTGCCAGCGGAGCGACAGGGTCGTCTCCGGACAATGAGCAGTTCTTC.

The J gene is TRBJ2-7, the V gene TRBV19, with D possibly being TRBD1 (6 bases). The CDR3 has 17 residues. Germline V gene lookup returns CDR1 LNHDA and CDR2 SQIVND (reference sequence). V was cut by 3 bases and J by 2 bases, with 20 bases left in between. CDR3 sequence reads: CASSMGDTLPLTYEQYF. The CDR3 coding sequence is TGTGCCAGTAGTATGGGGGACACGCTGCCTCTTACCTACGAGCAGTACTTC.

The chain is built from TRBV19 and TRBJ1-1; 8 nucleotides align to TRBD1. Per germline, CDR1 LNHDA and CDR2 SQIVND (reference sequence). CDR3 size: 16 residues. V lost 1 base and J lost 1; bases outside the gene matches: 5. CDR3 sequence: CASSIGQGAGNTEAFF. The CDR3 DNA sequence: TGTGCCAGTAGTATAGGGCAGGGGGCGGGGAACACTGAAGCTTTCTTT.